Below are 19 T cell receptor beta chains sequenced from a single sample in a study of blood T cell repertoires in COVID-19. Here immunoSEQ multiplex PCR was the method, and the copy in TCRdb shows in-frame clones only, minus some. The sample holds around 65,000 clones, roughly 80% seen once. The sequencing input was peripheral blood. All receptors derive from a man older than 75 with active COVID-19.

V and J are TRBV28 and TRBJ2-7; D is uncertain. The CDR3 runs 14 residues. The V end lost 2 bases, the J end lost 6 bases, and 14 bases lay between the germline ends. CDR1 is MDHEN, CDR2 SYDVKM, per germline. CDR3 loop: CASSLAETRSEQYF. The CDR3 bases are TGTGCCAGCAGTTTAGCAGAAACTCGGAGCGAGCAGTACTTC.

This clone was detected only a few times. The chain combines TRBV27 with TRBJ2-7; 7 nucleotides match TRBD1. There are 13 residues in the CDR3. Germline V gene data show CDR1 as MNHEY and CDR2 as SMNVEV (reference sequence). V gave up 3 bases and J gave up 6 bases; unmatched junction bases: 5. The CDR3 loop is CASSFRQGFEQYF. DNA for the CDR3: TGTGCCAGCAGTTTCCGACAGGGTTTCGAGCAGTACTTC.

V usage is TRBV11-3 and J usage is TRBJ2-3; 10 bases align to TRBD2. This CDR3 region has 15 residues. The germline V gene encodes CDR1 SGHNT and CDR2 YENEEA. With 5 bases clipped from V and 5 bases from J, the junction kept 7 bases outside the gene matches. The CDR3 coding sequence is TGTGCCAGCAGCCCTAGCGGGGGAGGCATAGATACGCAGTATTTT. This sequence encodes CASSPSGGGIDTQYF.

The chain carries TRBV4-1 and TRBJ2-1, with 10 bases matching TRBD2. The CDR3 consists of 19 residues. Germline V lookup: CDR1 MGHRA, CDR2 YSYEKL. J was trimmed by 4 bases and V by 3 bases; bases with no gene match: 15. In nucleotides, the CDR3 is TGCGCCAGCAGCCAGGCTCTCACGGGGAGCGGGAGGGCATACAATGAGCAGTTCTTC. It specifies CASSQALTGSGRAYNEQFF.

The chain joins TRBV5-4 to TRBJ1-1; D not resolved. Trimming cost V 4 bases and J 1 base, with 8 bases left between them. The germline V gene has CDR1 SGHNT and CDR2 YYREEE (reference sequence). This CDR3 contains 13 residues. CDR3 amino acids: CASSIAGNTEAFF. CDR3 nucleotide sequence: TGTGCCAGCAGCATTGCAGGGAACACTGAAGCTTTCTTT.

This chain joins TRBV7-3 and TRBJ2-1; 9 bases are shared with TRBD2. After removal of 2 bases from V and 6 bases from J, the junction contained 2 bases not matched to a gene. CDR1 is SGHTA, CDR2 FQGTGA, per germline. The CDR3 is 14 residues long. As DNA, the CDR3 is TGTGCCAGCAGCTTAGCGGGGGGGCCCAATGAGCAGTTCTTC. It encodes CASSLAGGPNEQFF.

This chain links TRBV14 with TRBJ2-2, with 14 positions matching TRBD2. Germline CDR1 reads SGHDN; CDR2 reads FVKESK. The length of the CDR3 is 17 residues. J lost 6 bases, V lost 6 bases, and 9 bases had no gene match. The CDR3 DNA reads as TGTGCCAGCAGGCGACTAGCGGGGGGGCCCTTTGCCGGGGAGCTGTTTTTT. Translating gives CASRRLAGGPFAGELFF.

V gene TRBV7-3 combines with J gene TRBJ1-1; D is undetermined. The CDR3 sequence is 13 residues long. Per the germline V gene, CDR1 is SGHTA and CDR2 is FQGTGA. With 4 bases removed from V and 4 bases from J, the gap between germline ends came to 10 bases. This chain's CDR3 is CASSSGIGTEAFF. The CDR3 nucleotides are TGTGCCAGCAGCTCCGGGATCGGCACTGAAGCTTTCTTT.

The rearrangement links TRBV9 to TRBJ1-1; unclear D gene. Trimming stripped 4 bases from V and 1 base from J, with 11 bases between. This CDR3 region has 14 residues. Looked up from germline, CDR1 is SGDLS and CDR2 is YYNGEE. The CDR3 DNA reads TGTGCCAGCAGCACAGACACTAGGAACACTGAAGCTTTCTTT. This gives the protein CASSTDTRNTEAFF.

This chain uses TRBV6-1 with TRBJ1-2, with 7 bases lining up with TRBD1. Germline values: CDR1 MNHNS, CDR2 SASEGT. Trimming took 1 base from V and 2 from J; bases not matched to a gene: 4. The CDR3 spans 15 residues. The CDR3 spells CASSEGTGLNYGYTF. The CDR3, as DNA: TGTGCCAGCAGTGAAGGGACAGGTCTAAACTATGGCTACACCTTC.

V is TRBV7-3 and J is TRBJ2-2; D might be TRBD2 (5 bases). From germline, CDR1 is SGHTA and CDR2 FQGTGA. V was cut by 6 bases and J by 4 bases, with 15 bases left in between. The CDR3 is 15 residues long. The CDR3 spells CASSPTSLGTGELFF. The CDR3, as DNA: TGTGCCAGCAGTCCAACTAGTCTTGGCACCGGGGAGCTGTTTTTT.

The CDR3 loop is CASSQDSSGGYEQYF. The CDR3 DNA is TGCGCCAGCAGCCAAGATTCCAGCGGGGGATACGAGCAGTACTTC. The chain has TRBV4-3 and TRBJ2-7; 8 bases agree with TRBD2. V was pared by 0 bases and J by 4 bases, with 5 bases of the junction left unmatched. Looked up from germline, CDR1 is LGHNA and CDR2 is YSLEER. The CDR3 is 15 amino acids.

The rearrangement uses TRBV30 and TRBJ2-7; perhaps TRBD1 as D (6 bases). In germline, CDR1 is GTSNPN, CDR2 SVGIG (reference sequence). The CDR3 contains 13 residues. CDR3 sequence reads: CAGAGEGVGEQYF. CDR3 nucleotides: TGTGCAGGGGCCGGTGAGGGGGTGGGTGAGCAGTACTTC.

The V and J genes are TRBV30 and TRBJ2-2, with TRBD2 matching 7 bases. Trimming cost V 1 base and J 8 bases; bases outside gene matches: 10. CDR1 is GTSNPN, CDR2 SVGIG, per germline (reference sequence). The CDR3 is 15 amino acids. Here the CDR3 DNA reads TGTGCCTGGAGTGGAAGTAGCGGGTTCGGGGGGGAGCTGTTTTTT. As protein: CAWSGSSGFGGELFF.

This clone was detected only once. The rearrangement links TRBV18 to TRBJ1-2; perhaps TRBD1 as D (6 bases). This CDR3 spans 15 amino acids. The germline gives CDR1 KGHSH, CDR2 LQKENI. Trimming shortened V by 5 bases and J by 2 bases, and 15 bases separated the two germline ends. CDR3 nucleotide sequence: TGTGCCAGCTCAGTCGTACAGGGTAAAAACTATGGCTACACCTTC. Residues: CASSVVQGKNYGYTF. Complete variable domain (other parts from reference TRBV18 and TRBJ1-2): NAGVMQNPRHLVRRRGQEARLRCSPMKGHSHVYWYRQLPEEGLKFMVYLQKENIIDESGMPKERFSAEFPKEGPSILRIQQVVRGDSAAYFCASSVVQGKNYGYTFGSGTRLTVV.

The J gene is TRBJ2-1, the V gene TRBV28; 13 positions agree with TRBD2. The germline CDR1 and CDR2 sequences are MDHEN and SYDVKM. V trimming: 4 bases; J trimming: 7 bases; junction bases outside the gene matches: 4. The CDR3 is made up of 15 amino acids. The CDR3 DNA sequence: TGTGCCAGCAGTTACACTAGCGGGAGGGGGAATGAGCAGTTCTTC. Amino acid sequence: CASSYTSGRGNEQFF.

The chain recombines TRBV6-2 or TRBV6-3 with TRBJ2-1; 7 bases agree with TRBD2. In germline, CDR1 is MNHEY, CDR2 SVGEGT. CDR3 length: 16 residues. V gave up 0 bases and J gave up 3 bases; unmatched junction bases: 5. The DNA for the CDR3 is TGTGCCAGCAGTTACTCTGGCGGGGGTCTCTACAATGAGCAGTTCTTC. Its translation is CASSYSGGGLYNEQFF.

The CDR3 DNA reads TGCAGTGCTAGTCATGAGGGGAGGGGCTACACCTTC. This codes for CSASHEGRGYTF. This chain uses TRBV20-1 with TRBJ1-2; weak D call: TRBD1 (5 bases). CDR3 size: 12 residues. V was clipped by 3 bases and J by 8 bases, with 13 bases between them. CDR1 is DFQATT, CDR2 SNEGSKA, per germline (reference sequence).

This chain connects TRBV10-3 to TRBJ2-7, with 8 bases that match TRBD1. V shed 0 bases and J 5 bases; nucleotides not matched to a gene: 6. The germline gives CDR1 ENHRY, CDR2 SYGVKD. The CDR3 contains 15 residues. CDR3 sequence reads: CAISESGTGFDEQYF. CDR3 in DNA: TGTGCCATCAGTGAGTCCGGGACAGGATTCGACGAGCAGTACTTC.